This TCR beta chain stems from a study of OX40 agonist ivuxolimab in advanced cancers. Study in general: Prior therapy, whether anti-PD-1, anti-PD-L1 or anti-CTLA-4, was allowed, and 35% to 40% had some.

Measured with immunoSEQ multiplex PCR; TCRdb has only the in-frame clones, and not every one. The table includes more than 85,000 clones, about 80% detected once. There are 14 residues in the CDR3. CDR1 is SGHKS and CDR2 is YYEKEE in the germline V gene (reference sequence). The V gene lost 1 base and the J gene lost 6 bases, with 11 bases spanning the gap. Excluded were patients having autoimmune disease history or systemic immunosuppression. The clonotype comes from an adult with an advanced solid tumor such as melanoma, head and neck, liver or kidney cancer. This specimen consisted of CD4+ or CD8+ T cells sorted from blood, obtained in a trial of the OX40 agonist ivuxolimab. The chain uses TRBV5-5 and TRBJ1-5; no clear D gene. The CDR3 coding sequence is TGTGCCAGCAGCTTGAATGCTGGCGGTCAGCCCCAGCATTTT. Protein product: CASSLNAGGQPQHF.